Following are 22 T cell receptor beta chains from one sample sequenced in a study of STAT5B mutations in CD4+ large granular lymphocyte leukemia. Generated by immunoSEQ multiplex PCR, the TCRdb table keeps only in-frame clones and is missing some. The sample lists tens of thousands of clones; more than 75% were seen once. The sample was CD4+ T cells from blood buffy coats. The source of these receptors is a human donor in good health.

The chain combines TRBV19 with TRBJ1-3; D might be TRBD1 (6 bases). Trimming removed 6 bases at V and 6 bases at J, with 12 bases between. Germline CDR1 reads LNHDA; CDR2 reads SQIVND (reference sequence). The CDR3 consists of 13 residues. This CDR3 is CASSRGNENTIYF. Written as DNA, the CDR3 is TGTGCCAGTAGCAGGGGAAATGAAAACACCATATATTTT.

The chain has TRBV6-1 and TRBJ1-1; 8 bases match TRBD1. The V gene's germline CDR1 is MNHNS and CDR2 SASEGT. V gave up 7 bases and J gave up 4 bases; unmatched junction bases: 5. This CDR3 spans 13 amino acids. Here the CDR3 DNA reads TGTGCCAGCAAGACAGGGGCAGGCACTGAAGCTTTCTTT. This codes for CASKTGAGTEAFF.

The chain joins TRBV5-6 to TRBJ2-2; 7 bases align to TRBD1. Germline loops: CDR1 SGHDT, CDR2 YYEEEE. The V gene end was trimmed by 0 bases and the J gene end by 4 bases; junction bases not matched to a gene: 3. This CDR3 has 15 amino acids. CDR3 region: CASSLVAGGTGELFF. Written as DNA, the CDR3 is TGTGCCAGCAGCTTGGTAGCAGGGGGCACCGGGGAGCTGTTTTTT.

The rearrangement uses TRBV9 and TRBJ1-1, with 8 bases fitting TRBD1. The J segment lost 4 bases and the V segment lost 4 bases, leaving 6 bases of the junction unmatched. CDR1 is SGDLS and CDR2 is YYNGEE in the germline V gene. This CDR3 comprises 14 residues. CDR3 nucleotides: TGTGCCAGCAGCCCGACAGGGGTCGGCACTGAAGCTTTCTTT. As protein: CASSPTGVGTEAFF.

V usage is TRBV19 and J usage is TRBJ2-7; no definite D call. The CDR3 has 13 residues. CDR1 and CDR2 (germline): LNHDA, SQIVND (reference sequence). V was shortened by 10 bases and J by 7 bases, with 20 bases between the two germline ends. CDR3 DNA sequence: TGTGCCACCCGAGGAGCATCGCCCGGGGAGCAGTACTTC. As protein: CATRGASPGEQYF. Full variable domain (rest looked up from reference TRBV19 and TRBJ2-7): DGGITQSPKYLFRKEGQNVTLSCEQNLNHDAMYWYRQDPGQGLRLIYYSQIVNDFQKGDIAEGYSVSREKKESFPLTVTSAQKNPTAFYLCATRGASPGEQYFGPGTRLTVT.

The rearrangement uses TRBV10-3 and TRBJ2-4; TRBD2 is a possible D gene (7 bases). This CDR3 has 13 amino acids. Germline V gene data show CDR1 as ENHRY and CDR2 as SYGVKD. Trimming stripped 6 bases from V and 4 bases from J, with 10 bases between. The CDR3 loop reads CAIRGGAKNIQYF. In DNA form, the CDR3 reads TGTGCCATCAGGGGGGGGGCAAAAAACATTCAGTACTTC.

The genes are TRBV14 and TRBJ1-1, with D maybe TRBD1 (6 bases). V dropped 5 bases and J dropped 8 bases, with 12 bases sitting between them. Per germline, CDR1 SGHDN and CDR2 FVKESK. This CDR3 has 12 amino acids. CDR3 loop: CASSGGGPEAFF. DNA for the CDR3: TGTGCCAGCAGCGGGGGGGGCCCCGAAGCTTTCTTT.

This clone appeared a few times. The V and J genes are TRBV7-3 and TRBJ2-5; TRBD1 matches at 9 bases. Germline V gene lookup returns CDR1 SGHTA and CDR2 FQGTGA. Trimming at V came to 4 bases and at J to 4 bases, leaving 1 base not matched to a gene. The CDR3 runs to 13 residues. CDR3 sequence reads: CASSSDRGETQYF. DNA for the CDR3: TGTGCCAGCAGCTCGGACAGGGGAGAGACCCAGTACTTC.

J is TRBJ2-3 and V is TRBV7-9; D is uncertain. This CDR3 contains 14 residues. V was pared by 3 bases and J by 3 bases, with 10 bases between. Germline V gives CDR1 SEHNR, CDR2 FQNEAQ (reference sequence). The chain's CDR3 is CASSFGVTTDTQYF. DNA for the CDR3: TGTGCCAGCAGCTTTGGGGTCACGACAGATACGCAGTATTTT.

The CDR3 sequence: CASSEGGRNIQYF. The CDR3 nucleotides read TGTGCCAGCAGTGAAGGAGGCAGAAACATTCAGTACTTC. The gene calls are TRBV6-1 and TRBJ2-4; D ambiguous. The V gene lost 1 base and the J gene lost 6 bases, with 7 bases spanning the gap. Per the germline V gene, CDR1 is MNHNS and CDR2 is SASEGT. The CDR3 extends over 13 amino acids.

The CDR3 DNA is TGTGCCAGCAGTGGCGGGGGGAACTACAATGAGCAGTTCTTC. The encoded protein is CASSGGGNYNEQFF. The chain is built from TRBV25-1 and TRBJ2-1; 8 bases line up with TRBD2. V shed 4 bases, J shed 3 bases, and the junction held 2 bases outside the gene matches. The CDR3 has 14 amino acids. Per germline, CDR1 MGHDK and CDR2 SYGVNS. The full variable domain, completed using reference TRBV25-1 and TRBJ2-1, is EADIYQTPRYLVIGTGKKITLECSQTMGHDKMYWYQQDPGMELHLIHYSYGVNSTEKGDLSSESTVSRIRTEHFPLTLESARPSHTSQYLCASSGGGNYNEQFFGPGTRLTVL.

CDR3 in amino acids: CASSEGVNQPQHF. CDR3 bases: TGTGCCAGCAGTGAAGGAGTAAATCAGCCCCAGCATTTT. The chain is built from TRBV9 and TRBJ1-5; no reliable D call. Germline V gene lookup returns CDR1 SGDLS and CDR2 YYNGEE. The CDR3 totals 13 residues. V lost 5 bases to trimming and J lost 4 bases, with 10 bases between them.

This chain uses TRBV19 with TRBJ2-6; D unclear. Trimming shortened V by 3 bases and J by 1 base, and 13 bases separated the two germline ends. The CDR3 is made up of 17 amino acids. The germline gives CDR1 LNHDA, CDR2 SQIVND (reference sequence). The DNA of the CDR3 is TGTGCCAGTAGTATCAACAAGCTCCGATCTGGGGCCAACGTCCTGACTTTC. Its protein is CASSINKLRSGANVLTF.

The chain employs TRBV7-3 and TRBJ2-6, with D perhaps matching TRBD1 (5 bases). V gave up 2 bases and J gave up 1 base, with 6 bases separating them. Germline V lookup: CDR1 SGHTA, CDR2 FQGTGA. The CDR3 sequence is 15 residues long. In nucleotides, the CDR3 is TGTGCCAGCAGCTTAGCAGGGTCTGGGGCCAACGTCCTGACTTTC. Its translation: CASSLAGSGANVLTF.

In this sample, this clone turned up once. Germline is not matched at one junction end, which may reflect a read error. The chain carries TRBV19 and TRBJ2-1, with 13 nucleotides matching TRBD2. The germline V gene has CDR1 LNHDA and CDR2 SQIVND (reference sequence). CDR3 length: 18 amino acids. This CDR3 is CASSIERLAGGSHNEQFF. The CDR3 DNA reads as TGTGCCAGTAGTATAGAGAGACTAGCGGGGGGCTCCCACAATGAGCAGTTCTTC.

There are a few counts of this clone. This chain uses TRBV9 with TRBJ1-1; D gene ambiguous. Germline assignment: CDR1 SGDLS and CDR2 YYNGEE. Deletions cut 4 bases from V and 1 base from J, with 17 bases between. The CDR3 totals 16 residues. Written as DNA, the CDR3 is TGTGCCAGCAGCTCCGGTGGTGGACTCAGGAACACTGAAGCTTTCTTT. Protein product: CASSSGGGLRNTEAFF.

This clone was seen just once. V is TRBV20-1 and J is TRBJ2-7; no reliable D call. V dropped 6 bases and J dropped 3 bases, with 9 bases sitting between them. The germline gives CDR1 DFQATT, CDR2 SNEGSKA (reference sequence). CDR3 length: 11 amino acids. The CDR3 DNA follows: TGCAGTGCCCCGAGAGGCTACGAGCAGTACTTC. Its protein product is CSAPRGYEQYF.

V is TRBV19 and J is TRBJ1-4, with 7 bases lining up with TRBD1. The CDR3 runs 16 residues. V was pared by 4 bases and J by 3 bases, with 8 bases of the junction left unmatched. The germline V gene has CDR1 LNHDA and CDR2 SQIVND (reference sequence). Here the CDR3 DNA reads TGTGCCAGTAGTAACAGGGGCGGAGGGGCTAATGAAAAACTGTTTTTT. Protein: CASSNRGGGANEKLFF.

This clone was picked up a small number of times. The CDR3 DNA is TGTGCCTGGAGGAGGGACAGGGCCGGAACTGAAGCTTTCTTT. Protein product: CAWRRDRAGTEAFF. The chain combines TRBV30 with TRBJ1-1; 9 nucleotides match TRBD1. The germline gives CDR1 GTSNPN, CDR2 SVGIG (reference sequence). The CDR3 has 14 amino acids. V lost 3 bases to trimming and J lost 5 bases; unmatched junction nucleotides: 7.

CDR3 in amino acids: CASSPVWDQETQYF. The DNA of the CDR3 is TGTGCCAGCTCACCGGTGTGGGATCAAGAGACCCAGTACTTC. The gene calls are TRBV18 and TRBJ2-5; D is uncertain. The CDR3 sequence is 14 residues long. The germline V gene has CDR1 KGHSH and CDR2 LQKENI. V lost 3 bases to trimming and J lost 2 bases, with 10 bases between them.

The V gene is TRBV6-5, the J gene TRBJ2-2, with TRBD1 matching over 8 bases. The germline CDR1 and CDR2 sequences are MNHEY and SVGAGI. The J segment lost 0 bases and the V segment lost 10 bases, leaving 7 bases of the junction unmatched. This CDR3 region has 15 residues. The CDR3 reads CATNRGVANTGELFF. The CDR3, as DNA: TGTGCCACCAACAGGGGGGTAGCGAACACCGGGGAGCTGTTTTTT.

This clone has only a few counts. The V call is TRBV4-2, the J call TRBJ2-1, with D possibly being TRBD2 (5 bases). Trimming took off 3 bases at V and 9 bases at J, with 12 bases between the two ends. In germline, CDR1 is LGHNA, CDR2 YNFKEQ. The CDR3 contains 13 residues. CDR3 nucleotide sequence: TGTGCCAGCAGCCAGAGGTCGGACTCTGAGCAGTTCTTC. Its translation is CASSQRSDSEQFF.